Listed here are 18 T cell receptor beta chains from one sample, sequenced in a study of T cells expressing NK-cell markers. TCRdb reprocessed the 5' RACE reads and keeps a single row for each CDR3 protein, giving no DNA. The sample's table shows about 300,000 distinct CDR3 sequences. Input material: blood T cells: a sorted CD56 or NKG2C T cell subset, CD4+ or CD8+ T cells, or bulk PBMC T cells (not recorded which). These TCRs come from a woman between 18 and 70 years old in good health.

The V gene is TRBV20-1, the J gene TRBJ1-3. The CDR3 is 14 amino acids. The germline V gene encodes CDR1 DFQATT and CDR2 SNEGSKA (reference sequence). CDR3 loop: CSAASGVTRNTIYF.

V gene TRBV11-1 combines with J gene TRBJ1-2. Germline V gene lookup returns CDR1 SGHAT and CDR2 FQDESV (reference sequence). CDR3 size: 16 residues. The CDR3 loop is CASSSNSKPGEGGYTF.

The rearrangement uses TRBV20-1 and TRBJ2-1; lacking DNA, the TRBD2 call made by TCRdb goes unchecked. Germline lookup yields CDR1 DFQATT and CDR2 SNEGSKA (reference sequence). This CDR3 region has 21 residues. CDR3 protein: CSAPRRGTSGVFGLDYNEQFF.

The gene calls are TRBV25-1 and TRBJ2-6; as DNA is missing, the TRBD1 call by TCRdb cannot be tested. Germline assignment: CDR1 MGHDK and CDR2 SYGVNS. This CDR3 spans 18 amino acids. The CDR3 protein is CASSEMRGRISGANVLTF.

CDR3: CASEKLEGSGYTF. The chain combines TRBV5-4 with TRBJ1-2. The CDR3 has 13 residues. Germline values: CDR1 SGHNT, CDR2 YYREEE (reference sequence).

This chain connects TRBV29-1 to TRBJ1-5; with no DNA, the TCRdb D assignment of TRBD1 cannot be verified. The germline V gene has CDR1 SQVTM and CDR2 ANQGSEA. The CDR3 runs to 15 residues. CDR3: CSVSGQGDNNQPQHF.

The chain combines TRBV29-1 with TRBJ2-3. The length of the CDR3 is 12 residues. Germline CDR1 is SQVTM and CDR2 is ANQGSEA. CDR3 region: CSGNGGTDTQYF.

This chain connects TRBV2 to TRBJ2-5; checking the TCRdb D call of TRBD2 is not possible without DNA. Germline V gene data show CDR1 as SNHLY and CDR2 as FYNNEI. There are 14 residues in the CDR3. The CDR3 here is CASSPGLADETQYF.

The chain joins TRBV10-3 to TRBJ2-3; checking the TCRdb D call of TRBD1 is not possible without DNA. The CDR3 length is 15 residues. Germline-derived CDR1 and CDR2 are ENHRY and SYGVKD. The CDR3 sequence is CAISDPGAHTDTQYF.

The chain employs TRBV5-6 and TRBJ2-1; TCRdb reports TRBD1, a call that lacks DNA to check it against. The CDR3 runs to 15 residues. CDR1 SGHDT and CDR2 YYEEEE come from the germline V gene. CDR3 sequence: CASSLELPGVDEQFF.

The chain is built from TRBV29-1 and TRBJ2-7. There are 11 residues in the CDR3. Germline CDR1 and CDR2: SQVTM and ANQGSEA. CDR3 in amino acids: CSVAVTYEQYF.

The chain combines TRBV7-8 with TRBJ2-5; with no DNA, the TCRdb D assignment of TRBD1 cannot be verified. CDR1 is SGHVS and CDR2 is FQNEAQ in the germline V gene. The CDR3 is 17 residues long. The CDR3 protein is CASSSSPGVRGQETQYF.

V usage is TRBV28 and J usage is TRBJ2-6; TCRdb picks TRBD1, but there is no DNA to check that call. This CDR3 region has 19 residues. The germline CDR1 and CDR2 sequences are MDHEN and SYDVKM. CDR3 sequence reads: CASSILRTGGNSGANVLTF.

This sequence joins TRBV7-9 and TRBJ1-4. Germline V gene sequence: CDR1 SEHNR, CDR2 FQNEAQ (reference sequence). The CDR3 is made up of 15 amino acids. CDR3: CATNSGGLLNEKLFF.

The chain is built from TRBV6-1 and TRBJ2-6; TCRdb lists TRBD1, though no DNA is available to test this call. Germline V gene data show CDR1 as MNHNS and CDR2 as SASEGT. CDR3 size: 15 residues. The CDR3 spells CASRQGAVGANVLTF.

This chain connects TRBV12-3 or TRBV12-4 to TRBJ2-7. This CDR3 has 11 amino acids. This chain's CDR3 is CASSTLGEQYF.

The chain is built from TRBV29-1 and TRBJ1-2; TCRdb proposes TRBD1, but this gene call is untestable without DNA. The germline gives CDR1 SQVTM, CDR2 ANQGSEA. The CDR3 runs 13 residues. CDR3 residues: CSVVAGAGDGYTF.

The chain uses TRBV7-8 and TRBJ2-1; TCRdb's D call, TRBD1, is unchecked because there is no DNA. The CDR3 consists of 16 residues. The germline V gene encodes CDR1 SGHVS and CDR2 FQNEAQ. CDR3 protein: CASSSPWGEKNNEQFF.